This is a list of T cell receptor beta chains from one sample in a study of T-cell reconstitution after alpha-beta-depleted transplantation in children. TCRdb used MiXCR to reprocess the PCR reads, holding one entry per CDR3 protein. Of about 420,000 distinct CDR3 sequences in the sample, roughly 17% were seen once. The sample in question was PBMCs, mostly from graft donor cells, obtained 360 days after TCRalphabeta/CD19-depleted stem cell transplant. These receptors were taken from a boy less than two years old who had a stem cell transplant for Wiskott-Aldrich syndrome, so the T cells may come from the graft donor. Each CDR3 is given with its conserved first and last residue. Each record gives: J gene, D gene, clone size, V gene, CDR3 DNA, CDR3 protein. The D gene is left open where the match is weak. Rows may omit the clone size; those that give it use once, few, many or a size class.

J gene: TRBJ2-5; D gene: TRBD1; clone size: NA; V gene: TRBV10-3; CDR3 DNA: TGTGCCATCAGCAGGGGGCTCCAAGAGACCCAGTACTTC; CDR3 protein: CAISRGLQETQYF
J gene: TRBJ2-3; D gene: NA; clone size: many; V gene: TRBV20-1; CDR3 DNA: TGCAGTGCTAGTCGGACAGTCACAGATACGCAGTATTTT; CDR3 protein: CSASRTVTDTQYF
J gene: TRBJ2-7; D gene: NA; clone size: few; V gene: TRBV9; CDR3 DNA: TGTGCCAGCAGCGTAGACCCCTCCACAGTAAGGAACGAGCAGTACTTC; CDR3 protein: CASSVDPSTVRNEQYF
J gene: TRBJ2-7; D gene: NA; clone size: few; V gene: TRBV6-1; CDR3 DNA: TGTGCCAGCAGAGACGCGGGAAGGGCGAGCTCCTACGAGCAGTACTTC; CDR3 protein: CASRDAGRASSYEQYF
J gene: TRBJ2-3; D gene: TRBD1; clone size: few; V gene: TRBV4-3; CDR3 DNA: TGCGCCAGCAGCCTCCGGGACAGGGGTGGAGATACGCAGTATTTT; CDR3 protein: CASSLRDRGGDTQYF
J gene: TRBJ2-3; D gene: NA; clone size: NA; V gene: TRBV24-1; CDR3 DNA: TGTGCCACCAGTGAAGACTTGTTGGCAGATACGCAGTATTTT; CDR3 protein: CATSEDLLADTQYF
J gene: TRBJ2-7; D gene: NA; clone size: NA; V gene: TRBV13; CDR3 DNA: TGTGCCAGCAGCTCAGGAGTGGGCGAGCAGTACTTC; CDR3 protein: CASSSGVGEQYF
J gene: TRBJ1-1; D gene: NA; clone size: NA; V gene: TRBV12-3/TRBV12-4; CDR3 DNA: TGTGCCAGCAGGCCCGGGGGTGTAAACACTGAAGCTTTCTTT; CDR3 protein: CASRPGGVNTEAFF
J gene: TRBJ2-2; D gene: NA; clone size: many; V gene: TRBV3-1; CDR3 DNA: TGTGCCAGCAGCCGAACAACGGCCGGGGAGCTGTTTTTT; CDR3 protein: CASSRTTAGELFF
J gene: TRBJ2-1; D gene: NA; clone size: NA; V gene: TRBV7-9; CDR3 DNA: TGTGCCAGCAGCTTAGAGGCAGCGATAGGGTTCTTC; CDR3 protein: CASSLEAAIGFF
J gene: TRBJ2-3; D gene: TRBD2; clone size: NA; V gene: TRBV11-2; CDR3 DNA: TGTGCCAGCAGCTCCTGGACTAGCGGGGACACAGATACGCAGTATTTT; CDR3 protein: CASSSWTSGDTDTQYF
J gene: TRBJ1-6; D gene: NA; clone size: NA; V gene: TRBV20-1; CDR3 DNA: TGCAGTGCTTTAAGTGGGAAAAATTCACCCCTCCACTTT; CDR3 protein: CSALSGKNSPLHF
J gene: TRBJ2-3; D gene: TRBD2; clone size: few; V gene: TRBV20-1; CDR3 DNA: TGCAGTGCTACCGGGACTAGTCGCACAGATACGCAGTATTTT; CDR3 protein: CSATGTSRTDTQYF
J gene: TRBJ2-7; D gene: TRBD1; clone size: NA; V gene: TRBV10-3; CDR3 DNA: TGTGCCATCAGTGACCTTCCGGGACAGGGGTTCGACGAGCAGTACTTC; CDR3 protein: CAISDLPGQGFDEQYF
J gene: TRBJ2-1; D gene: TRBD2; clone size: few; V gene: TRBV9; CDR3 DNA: TGTGCCAGCAGCGTAGCCGGACTAGCGGGAGGGCCGGGTATCCACAATGAGCAGTTCTTC; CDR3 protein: CASSVAGLAGGPGIHNEQFF
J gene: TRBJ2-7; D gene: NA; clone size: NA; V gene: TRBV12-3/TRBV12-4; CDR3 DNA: TGTGCCAGCAGGAAACCAGCAGGGGTAACCTCCTACGAGCAGTACTTC; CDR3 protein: CASRKPAGVTSYEQYF
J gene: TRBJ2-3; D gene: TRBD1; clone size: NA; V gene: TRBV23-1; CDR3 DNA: TGCGCCAGCAGCCTAACTACCGGGACAGGGGGCCGGGGAAACTACACAGATACGCAGTATTTT; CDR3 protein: CASSLTTGTGGRGNYTDTQYF
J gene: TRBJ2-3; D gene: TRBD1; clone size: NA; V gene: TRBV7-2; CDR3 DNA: TGTGCCAGCAGCTTAGACAGGGGGCGATCAGATACGCAGTATTTT; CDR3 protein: CASSLDRGRSDTQYF
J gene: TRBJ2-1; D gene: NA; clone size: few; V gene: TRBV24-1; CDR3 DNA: TGTGCCACCAGTGGTTACAATGAGCAGTTCTTC; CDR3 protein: CATSGYNEQFF
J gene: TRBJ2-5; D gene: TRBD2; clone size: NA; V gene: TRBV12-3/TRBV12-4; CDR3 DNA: TGTGCCAGCAGTTCCATAGCGGGGGGTTATGAGACCCAGTACTTC; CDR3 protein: CASSSIAGGYETQYF
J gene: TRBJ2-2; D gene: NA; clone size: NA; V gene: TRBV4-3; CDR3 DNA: TGCGCCAGCAGCCCCCAGAGGGTAGCGGTGCACACCGGGGAGCTGTTTTTT; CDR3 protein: CASSPQRVAVHTGELFF
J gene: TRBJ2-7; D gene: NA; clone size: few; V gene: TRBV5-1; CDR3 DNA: TGCGCCAGCAGCTGGGGATACAGGGTCCCAAGCTACGAGCAGTACTTC; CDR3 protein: CASSWGYRVPSYEQYF
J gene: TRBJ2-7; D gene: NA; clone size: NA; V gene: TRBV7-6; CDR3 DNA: TGTGCCAGCAGCTTAGCTTGGCAGGGAACCTACGAGCAGTACTTC; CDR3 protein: CASSLAWQGTYEQYF
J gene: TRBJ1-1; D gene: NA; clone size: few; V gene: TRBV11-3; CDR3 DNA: TGTGCCAGCAGCTTTTCCGATTCACTTCTTATGAACACTGAAGCTTTCTTT; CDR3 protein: CASSFSDSLLMNTEAFF
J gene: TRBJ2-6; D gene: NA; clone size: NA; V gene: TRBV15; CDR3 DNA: TGTGCCACCAGCATAAGAAGGATCTCTGGGGCCAACGTCCTGACTTTC; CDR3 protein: CATSIRRISGANVLTF
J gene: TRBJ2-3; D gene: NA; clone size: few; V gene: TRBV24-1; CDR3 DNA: TGTGCCACCGGGGGACGTCAAAGTTTCACAGATACGCAGTATTTT; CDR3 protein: CATGGRQSFTDTQYF
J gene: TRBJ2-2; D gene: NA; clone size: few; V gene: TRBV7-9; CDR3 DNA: TGTGCCAGCAGCTTAGGGAGAGTACGGACCGGGGAGCTGTTTTTT; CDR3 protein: CASSLGRVRTGELFF
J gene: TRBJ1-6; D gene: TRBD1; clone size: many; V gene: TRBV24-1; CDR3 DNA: TGTGCCACCAGTGATGGGACAGATTCACCCCTCCACTTT; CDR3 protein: CATSDGTDSPLHF
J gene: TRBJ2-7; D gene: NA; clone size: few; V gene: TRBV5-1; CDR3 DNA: TGCGCCAGCAGCTCTAGGGGAAGCCGCAACGAGCAGTACTTC; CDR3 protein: CASSSRGSRNEQYF
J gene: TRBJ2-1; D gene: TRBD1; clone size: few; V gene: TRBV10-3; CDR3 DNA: TGTGCCATCAGACGACAGGGGAATGAGCAGTTCTTC; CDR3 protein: CAIRRQGNEQFF
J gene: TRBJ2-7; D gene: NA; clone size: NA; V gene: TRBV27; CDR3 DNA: TGTGCCAGCAGAACCTATGGACATCTCAATTACGAGCAGTACTTC; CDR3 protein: CASRTYGHLNYEQYF
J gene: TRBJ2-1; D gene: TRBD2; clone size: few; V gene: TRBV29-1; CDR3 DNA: TGCAGCGTTGAAGATCGGGGACGGACTAGCGGAAGTCGGAATGAGCAGTTCTTC; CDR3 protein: CSVEDRGRTSGSRNEQFF
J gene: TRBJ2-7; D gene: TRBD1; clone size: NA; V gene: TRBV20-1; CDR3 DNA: TGCAGTGCTAGAGCCCGGACAGGGGTCCACGAGCAGTACTTC; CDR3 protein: CSARARTGVHEQYF
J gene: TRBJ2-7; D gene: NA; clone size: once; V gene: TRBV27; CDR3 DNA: TGTGCCAGCAGTCCTTGTGACCGCTCCTACGAGCAGTACTTC; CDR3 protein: CASSPCDRSYEQYF
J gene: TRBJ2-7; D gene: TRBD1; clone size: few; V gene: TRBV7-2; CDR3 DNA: TGTCCCAGCAGCCCAGGGGGCAGGAAAGTCGAGCAGTACTTC; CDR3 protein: CPSSPGGRKVEQYF
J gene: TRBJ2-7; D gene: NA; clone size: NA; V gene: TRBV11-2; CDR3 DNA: TGTGCCAGCAGCCCCTCAGGGTTCCTTGTCGAGCAGTACTTC; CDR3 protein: CASSPSGFLVEQYF
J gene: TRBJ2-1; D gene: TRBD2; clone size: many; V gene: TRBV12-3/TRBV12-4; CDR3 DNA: TGTGCCAGCAGACGGACTAGCGGGATCTACTCCTACAATGAGCAGTTCTTC; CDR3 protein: CASRRTSGIYSYNEQFF
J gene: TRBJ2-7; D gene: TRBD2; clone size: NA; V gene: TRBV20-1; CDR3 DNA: TGCAGTGCTCCCGAACCCATTACTAGCGGGGGGCCCTACGAGCAGTACTTC; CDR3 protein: CSAPEPITSGGPYEQYF
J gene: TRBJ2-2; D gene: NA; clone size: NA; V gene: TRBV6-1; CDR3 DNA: TGTGCCAGCAGAAAGCATGTGGGGAGTTCGGAGAACACCGGGGAGCTGTTTTTT; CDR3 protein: CASRKHVGSSENTGELFF
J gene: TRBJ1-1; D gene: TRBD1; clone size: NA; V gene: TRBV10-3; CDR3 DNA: TGTGCCATCGCAGGGACAGGGCACACTGAAGCTTTCTTT; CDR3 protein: CAIAGTGHTEAFF
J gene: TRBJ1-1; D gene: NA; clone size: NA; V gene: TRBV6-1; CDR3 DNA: TGTGCCAGCAGTGAAAGGTTCCTGAACACTGAAGCTTTCTTT; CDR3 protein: CASSERFLNTEAFF
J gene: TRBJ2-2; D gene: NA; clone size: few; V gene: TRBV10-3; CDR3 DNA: TGTGCCATCAGAGTTAGCGGTCCGAACACCGGGGAGCTGTTTTTT; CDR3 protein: CAIRVSGPNTGELFF